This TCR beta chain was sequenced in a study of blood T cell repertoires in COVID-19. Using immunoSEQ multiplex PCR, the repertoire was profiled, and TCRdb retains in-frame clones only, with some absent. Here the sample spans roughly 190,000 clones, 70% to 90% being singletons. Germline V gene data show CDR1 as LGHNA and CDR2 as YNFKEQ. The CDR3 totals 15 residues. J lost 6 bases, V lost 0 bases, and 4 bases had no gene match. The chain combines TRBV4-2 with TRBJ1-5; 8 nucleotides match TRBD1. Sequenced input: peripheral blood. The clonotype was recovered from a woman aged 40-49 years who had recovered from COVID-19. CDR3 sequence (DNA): TGTGCCAGCAGCCAAGAGTCAGGGGGCGGTCAGCCCCAGCATTTT. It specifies CASSQESGGGQPQHF.